This T cell receptor (beta chain) comes out of a study of regulatory T cells in long-lasting Graves disease. Germline loops: CDR1 DFQATT, CDR2 SNEGSKA (reference sequence). The CDR3 has 12 residues. V lost 5 bases and J lost 3; bases outside the gene matches: 2. Assembly of TCR beta libraries relied on iRepertoire HTBI primers together with Arm-PCR of CDR3 regions. The authors' processing: In the combined samples, 62 TRBV and more than twelve TRBJ segments were identified. TCRdb reanalysed the multiplex PCR reads using MiXCR and keeps one entry per CDR3 protein. The V and J calls here are based on TCRdb, not the publication. The sample lists some 370,000 distinct CDR3 sequences, approximately 25% occurring once. Time point here: persistent/refractory GD, antithyroid drugs over 5 years with positive TRAb. The TCR library used RNA extracted from PBMCs. Peripheral blood, at roughly 8.4 milliliters, went into EDTA tubes.

This clonotype was found many times. Its specificity is not known. Study-wide findings and caveats: Newly diagnosed disease favored TRBV20-1 and TRBJ2-1 over persistent disease. The TCR repertoire of persistent Graves' patients was less diverse than that of newly diagnosed ones.

Source: peripheral blood mononuclear cells (PBMCs), taken when the disease was refractory, from a patient treated with antithyroid drugs. This receptor was obtained from a woman aged 40 to 49 with Graves disease. The V gene is TRBV20-1, the J gene TRBJ1-2; 8 nucleotides match TRBD1. The DNA of the CDR3 is TGCAGTGCTCCGGACAGGGACTATGGCTACACCTTC. As protein: CSAPDRDYGYTF.